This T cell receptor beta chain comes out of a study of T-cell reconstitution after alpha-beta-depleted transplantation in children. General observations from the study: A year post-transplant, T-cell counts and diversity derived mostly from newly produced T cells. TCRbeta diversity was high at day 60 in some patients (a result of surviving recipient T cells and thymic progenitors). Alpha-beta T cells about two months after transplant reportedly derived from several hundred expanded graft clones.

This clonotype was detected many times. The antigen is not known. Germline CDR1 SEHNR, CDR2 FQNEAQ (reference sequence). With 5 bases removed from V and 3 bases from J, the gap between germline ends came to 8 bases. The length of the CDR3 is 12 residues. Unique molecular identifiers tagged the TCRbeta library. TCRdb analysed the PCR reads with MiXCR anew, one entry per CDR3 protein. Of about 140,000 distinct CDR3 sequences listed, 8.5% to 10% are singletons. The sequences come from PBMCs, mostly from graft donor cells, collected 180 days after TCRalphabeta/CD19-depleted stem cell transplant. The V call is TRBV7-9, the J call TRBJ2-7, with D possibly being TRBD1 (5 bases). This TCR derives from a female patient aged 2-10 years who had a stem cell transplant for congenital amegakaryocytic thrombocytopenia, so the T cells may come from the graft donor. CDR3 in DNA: TGTGCCAGCAGCAAGGGGTTCTACGAGCAGTACTTC. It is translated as CASSKGFYEQYF.